The 9 T cell receptor beta chains below come from one sample, sequenced in a study of Graves' ophthalmopathy and Graves' hyperthyroidism. The authors amplified TCR beta CDR3 regions, and they did so from RNA transcripts for repertoire sequencing. HTBI-primed first-round RT-PCR preceded second-round multiplex PCR. MiXCR was run by TCRdb on the multiplex PCR reads, yielding one entry per CDR3 protein. The table has about 1.1 million distinct CDR3 sequences, 36% seen once; the top ten hold around 10%. Sample: peripheral blood or thyroid tissue (not recorded which). Every receptor here comes from an adult man with Graves' hyperthyroidism.

The chain combines TRBV7-6 with TRBJ1-1; 10 bases fit TRBD1. CDR3 length equals 16 residues. The J segment lost 7 bases and the V segment lost 5 bases, leaving 13 bases of the junction unmatched. Germline loops: CDR1 SGHVS, CDR2 FNYEAQ. CDR3 coding DNA: TGTGCCAGCAGCGTTGACAGGGGGCGCGGAGGCAGTGAAGCTTTCTTT. Translation gives CASSVDRGRGGSEAFF. Full variable domain (remainder filled in from reference TRBV7-6 and TRBJ1-1): GAGVSQSPRYKVTKRGQDVALRCDPISGHVSLYWYRQALGQGPEFLTYFNYEAQQDKSGLPNDRFSAERPEGSISTLTIQRTEQRDSAMYRCASSVDRGRGGSEAFFGQGTRLTVV.

This clonotype was counted ten times or more. This chain links TRBV19 with TRBJ2-5; 8 positions agree with TRBD1. V lost 9 bases, J lost 5 bases, and 14 bases stayed unmatched. CDR3 length equals 15 residues. Per the germline V gene, CDR1 is LNHDA and CDR2 is SQIVND (reference sequence). CDR3 in DNA: TGTGCCAGCGGGACGGGGACAGGCAACGGGGAGACCCAGTACTTC. Translation gives CASGTGTGNGETQYF.

This clonotype was observed a few times. This chain uses TRBV30 with TRBJ2-7; 7 positions agree with TRBD1. The CDR3 runs to 11 residues. The junction had 1 base not matched to a gene; V was cut back by 3 bases and J by 5 bases. Germline V gene sequence: CDR1 GTSNPN, CDR2 SVGIG (reference sequence). The CDR3 spells CAWRDRDEQYF. The CDR3 region has the DNA TGTGCCTGGAGAGACAGGGACGAGCAGTACTTC.

This clonotype was picked up many times. The genes are TRBV2 and TRBJ1-1; D call uncertain. V lost 2 bases, J lost 0 bases, and 10 bases lay in between. CDR1 is SNHLY, CDR2 FYNNEI, per germline. This CDR3 has 15 residues. CDR3 in DNA: TGTGCCAGCAGTGAATACGCGGAGATGAACACTGAAGCTTTCTTT. This gives the protein CASSEYAEMNTEAFF.

This chain joins TRBV28 and TRBJ1-4; D gene uncertain. The V gene's germline CDR1 is MDHEN and CDR2 SYDVKM. The CDR3 sequence is 14 residues long. Trimming removed 8 bases from V and 0 bases from J, with 10 bases in between. The CDR3 here is CASGPGATNEKLFF. CDR3 DNA: TGTGCCAGCGGACCAGGTGCAACTAATGAAAAACTGTTTTTT. Filled out from reference TRBV28 and TRBJ1-4, the complete variable domain reads DVKVTQSSRYLVKRTGEKVFLECVQDMDHENMFWYRQDPGLGLRLIYFSYDVKMKEKGDIPEGYSVSREKKERFSLILESASTNQTSMYLCASGPGATNEKLFFGSGTQLSVL.

This chain joins TRBV7-9 and TRBJ2-7; 10 bases align to TRBD2. This CDR3 is 15 amino acids long. The V gene's germline CDR1 is SEHNR and CDR2 FQNEAQ (reference sequence). V trimming: 6 bases; J trimming: 0 bases; junction bases outside the gene matches: 5. The CDR3 region is CASSYGTSASYEQYF. The CDR3 DNA reads as TGTGCCAGCAGTTATGGGACTAGCGCCTCCTACGAGCAGTACTTC.

J is TRBJ1-3 and V is TRBV29-1; tentative D call: TRBD1 (5 bases). The CDR3 extends over 13 amino acids. The germline CDR1 and CDR2 sequences are SQVTM and ANQGSEA. V was cut by 4 bases and J by 2 bases, with 9 bases left in between. CDR3 nucleotides: TGCAGCGTTGCGGGGGTACCTGGAAACACCATATATTTT. Protein: CSVAGVPGNTIYF.

Note on this clonotype: Being one base from a much bigger clone, this may be a read error. The chain links TRBV20-1 to TRBJ2-7; possibly TRBD1 or TRBD2 for D (6 bases each). Germline lookup yields CDR1 DFQATT and CDR2 SNEGSKA (reference sequence). The CDR3 extends over 15 amino acids. The V gene lost 0 bases and the J gene lost 2 bases, with 14 bases spanning the gap. CDR3 in amino acids: CSARDGGQGTYEQYF. The CDR3 DNA reads TGCAGTGCTAGAGATGGGGGGCAGGGTACCTACGAGCAGTACTTC.

This clonotype showed up many times. The V and J genes are TRBV7-6 and TRBJ2-5; 7 bases align to TRBD1. Germline values: CDR1 SGHVS, CDR2 FNYEAQ. J gave up 4 bases and V 9 bases, and 8 bases lay outside the gene matches. The CDR3 consists of 13 residues. The CDR3 sequence is CASSTYRGETQYF. DNA for the CDR3: TGTGCCAGTAGTACCTACAGGGGAGAGACCCAGTACTTC.